Sequencing of this T cell receptor beta chain was carried out in a study of blood T cell repertoires in COVID-19. The assay was immunoSEQ multiplex PCR, and TCRdb's table has in-frame clones only and misses some. This table has some 230,000 clones, just under 85% appearing once. The CDR3 runs to 13 residues. J was trimmed by 6 bases and V by 8 bases; bases with no gene match: 9. Germline values: CDR1 SQVTM, CDR2 ANQGSEA. Sequencing was performed on PBMCs or T cells enriched from blood (not recorded which). This rearrangement joins TRBV29-1 to TRBJ2-1, with 8 bases matching TRBD1. The sequence came from a middle-aged man who had recovered from COVID-19. DNA of the CDR3: TGCAGCTCCGGACAGGGTGTTGTCAATGAGCAGTTCTTC. This sequence encodes CSSGQGVVNEQFF.